This note documents a single T cell receptor (beta chain) sequence. No antigen is known for it. The sample belongs to a study of T cell responses to AZD1222 COVID-19 vaccine. Regarding the study as a whole: A rise in Spike-specific TCR breadth and depth followed two AZD1222 doses. Along spike, vaccine-associated CD4 TCRs were found throughout, with dominance at 160-218 and 743-854. Donors skewed white British and female; clonal diversity was possibly underestimated.

The assay was immunoSEQ multiplex PCR, and TCRdb's table has in-frame clones only and misses some. The sample contains some 150,000 clones, approximately 87% of which appear only once. The CDR3 length is 14 residues. V shed 2 bases and J shed 0 bases, with 8 bases lying between them. CDR1 KGHSH and CDR2 LQKENI come from the germline V gene. Sample: peripheral blood, taken 28 days after the second AZD1222 dose. J is TRBJ2-7 and V is TRBV18; D may be TRBD2 (5 bases). This sequence was found in an adult who received the AZD1222 COVID-19 vaccine. CDR3 DNA: TGTGCCAGCTCACCAGCGGGCTTCTCCTACGAGCAGTACTTC. It codes for CASSPAGFSYEQYF.